This T cell receptor (beta chain) was retrieved from a study of T cells in women clearing cervical HPV infection. Study overall: Case blood was drawn a median approximately 150 days after lesion detection.

With regard to this clone: The antigen remains undetermined. From the germline J gene comes the end of the CDR3, since the read stops 3 residues before it.

Germline CDR1 reads SGHDN; CDR2 reads FVKESK. This CDR3 comprises 14 residues. Trimming stripped 0 bases from V and 8 bases from J, with 8 bases between. Findings and limits, study-wide: Controls had more TRBV6-7 (0.16%) than cases (0.11%). Repertoire richness, not evenness, was significantly elevated in CIN3+ cases versus controls.

Repertoires were generated with immunoSEQ multiplex PCR, while TCRdb's copy carries only in-frame clones and drops some. The sample data list tens of thousands of clones. The chain carries TRBV14 and TRBJ1-6; no firm D call. This TCR derives from a woman between 18 and 70 years old with a cervical HPV16 infection that either progressed to CIN3+ or cleared (not recorded which). Sample: blood buffy coat. CDR3 region: CASSQDASYSPLHF. Partial CDR3 DNA: TGTGCCAGCAGCCAAGATGCTAGCTATTCACCC. The whole variable domain, filled in from reference TRBV14 and TRBJ1-6, reads EAGVTQFPSHSVIEKGQTVTLRCDPISGHDNLYWYRRVMGKEIKFLLHFVKESKQDESGMPNNRFLAERTGGTYSTLKVQPAELEDSGVYFCASSQDASYSPLHFGNGTRLTVT.